This is a list of T cell receptor beta chains from one sample in a study of blood T cell repertoires in COVID-19. Clones were read by immunoSEQ multiplex PCR, and TCRdb kept only the in-frame ones, dropping some. This repertoire shows 250,000 to 350,000 clones, around 89% found once; its top ten account for around 0.88%. Sequenced material: peripheral blood. The receptors shown here come from a man aged 25 to 40 with acute or convalescent COVID-19. The CDR3 runs from the conserved cysteine through the conserved F or W. D genes are given only for firm matches. A clone size is listed for some rows: how often the clone was seen (once, few, many), or a class if it is expanded.

abundance: .; v_gene: TRBV7-6; j_gene: TRBJ2-1; d_gene: TRBD1; CDR3aa: CASSLGTGGNNEQFF; CDR3nt: TGTGCCAGCAGCTTAGGGACAGGGGGGAACAATGAGCAGTTCTTC
abundance: .; v_gene: TRBV10-3; j_gene: TRBJ1-1; d_gene: .; CDR3aa: CAISDAGVNTEAFF; CDR3nt: TGTGCCATCAGTGATGCAGGGGTGAACACTGAAGCTTTCTTT
abundance: once; v_gene: TRBV19; j_gene: TRBJ1-6; d_gene: .; CDR3aa: CASTPGGGNSPLHF; CDR3nt: TGTGCCAGTACCCCGGGGGGGGGTAATTCACCCCTCCACTTT
abundance: .; v_gene: TRBV19; j_gene: TRBJ2-7; d_gene: .; CDR3aa: CASSIRGGEQYF; CDR3nt: TGTGCCAGTAGTATCCGGGGAGGCGAGCAGTACTTC
abundance: .; v_gene: TRBV15; j_gene: TRBJ1-5; d_gene: .; CDR3aa: CATSREYRGYQPQHF; CDR3nt: TGTGCCACCAGCAGGGAGTATAGAGGGTATCAGCCCCAGCATTTT
abundance: .; v_gene: TRBV10-3; j_gene: TRBJ1-1; d_gene: .; CDR3aa: CAIGGREDTEAFF; CDR3nt: TGTGCCATCGGAGGCAGGGAGGACACTGAAGCTTTCTTT
abundance: .; v_gene: TRBV30; j_gene: TRBJ1-1; d_gene: TRBD1; CDR3aa: CAWSSMGQMNTEAFF; CDR3nt: TGTGCCTGGAGTTCAATGGGACAGATGAACACTGAAGCTTTCTTT
abundance: .; v_gene: TRBV5-1; j_gene: TRBJ1-6; d_gene: .; CDR3aa: CASSLHDNSPLHF; CDR3nt: TGCGCCAGCAGCTTGCATGATAATTCACCCCTCCACTTT
abundance: .; v_gene: TRBV19; j_gene: TRBJ2-3; d_gene: TRBD2; CDR3aa: CASRGLAVTDTQYF; CDR3nt: TGTGCCAGCCGGGGACTAGCTGTCACAGATACGCAGTATTTT
abundance: .; v_gene: TRBV29-1; j_gene: TRBJ2-5; d_gene: TRBD1; CDR3aa: CSVSRLDRVKTQYF; CDR3nt: TGCAGCGTTTCACGATTAGACAGGGTAAAGACCCAGTACTTC
abundance: .; v_gene: TRBV11-3; j_gene: TRBJ2-1; d_gene: TRBD2; CDR3aa: CASSESGTSSYNEQFF; CDR3nt: TGTGCCAGCAGCGAAAGCGGGACTAGCTCCTACAATGAGCAGTTCTTC
abundance: .; v_gene: TRBV27; j_gene: TRBJ2-7; d_gene: TRBD2; CDR3aa: CASSIRLAGDYEQYF; CDR3nt: TGTGCCAGCAGTATCCGACTAGCGGGGGACTACGAGCAGTACTTC
abundance: .; v_gene: TRBV7-3; j_gene: TRBJ1-1; d_gene: .; CDR3aa: CASSLRRERGEAFF; CDR3nt: TGTGCCAGCTCTCTAAGAAGGGAGCGGGGGGAAGCTTTCTTT
abundance: .; v_gene: TRBV14; j_gene: TRBJ2-3; d_gene: .; CDR3aa: CASSQEEGYLTDTQYF; CDR3nt: TGTGCCAGCAGCCAAGAGGAGGGTTACCTCACAGATACGCAGTATTTT
abundance: once; v_gene: TRBV7-2; j_gene: TRBJ1-2; d_gene: .; CDR3aa: CASSLAPGYGYTF; CDR3nt: TGTGCCAGCAGCTTAGCTCCGGGCTATGGCTACACCTTC
abundance: few; v_gene: TRBV3-1/TRBV3-2; j_gene: TRBJ2-2; d_gene: TRBD1; CDR3aa: CASSFTGGGGQGELFF; CDR3nt: TGTGCCAGCAGTTTCACAGGGGGTGGCGGTCAGGGGGAGCTGTTTTTT
abundance: .; v_gene: TRBV14; j_gene: TRBJ2-2; d_gene: TRBD2; CDR3aa: CASSQGRLAGVAGELFF; CDR3nt: TGTGCCAGCAGCCAAGGGCGACTAGCGGGAGTAGCCGGGGAGCTGTTTTTT
abundance: .; v_gene: TRBV27; j_gene: TRBJ2-3; d_gene: .; CDR3aa: CASSLNRLLIRTDTQYF; CDR3nt: TGTGCCAGCAGTTTAAACAGGCTCTTAATCCGCACAGATACGCAGTATTTT
abundance: .; v_gene: TRBV9; j_gene: TRBJ2-1; d_gene: .; CDR3aa: CASSVTISGSYNEQFF; CDR3nt: TGTGCCAGCAGCGTAACTATATCGGGATCCTACAATGAGCAGTTCTTC
abundance: .; v_gene: TRBV29-1; j_gene: TRBJ1-2; d_gene: .; CDR3aa: CSVVRGYGYTF; CDR3nt: TGCAGCGTTGTAAGGGGATATGGCTACACCTTC
abundance: once; v_gene: TRBV7-6; j_gene: TRBJ2-3; d_gene: .; CDR3aa: CASSLAGGPGTDTQYF; CDR3nt: TGTGCCAGCAGCTTAGCGGGGGGGCCTGGCACAGATACGCAGTATTTT
abundance: .; v_gene: TRBV27; j_gene: TRBJ2-5; d_gene: .; CDR3aa: CASSFGHRAGETQYF; CDR3nt: TGTGCCAGCAGTTTCGGACACCGAGCGGGAGAGACCCAGTACTTC
abundance: .; v_gene: TRBV28; j_gene: TRBJ1-2; d_gene: .; CDR3aa: CASSPGHRIAAYGYTF; CDR3nt: TGTGCCAGCAGTCCGGGACACAGGATTGCCGCCTATGGCTACACCTTC
abundance: .; v_gene: TRBV6-4; j_gene: TRBJ1-5; d_gene: .; CDR3aa: CASSDSGAECNQPQHF; CDR3nt: TGTGCCAGCAGTGACTCGGGGGCAGAATGCAATCAGCCCCAGCATTTT
abundance: .; v_gene: TRBV27; j_gene: TRBJ2-1; d_gene: TRBD2; CDR3aa: CASSLLREIHNEQFF; CDR3nt: TGTGCCAGCAGTTTATTGCGGGAGATCCACAATGAGCAGTTCTTC
abundance: .; v_gene: TRBV28; j_gene: TRBJ1-1; d_gene: .; CDR3aa: CASSQIATVLGAFF; CDR3nt: TGTGCCAGCAGTCAAATAGCGACGGTCCTGGGGGCTTTCTTT
abundance: .; v_gene: TRBV18; j_gene: TRBJ2-1; d_gene: .; CDR3aa: CASSLATGNNEQFF; CDR3nt: TGTGCCAGCTCACTTGCGACAGGCAACAATGAGCAGTTCTTC
abundance: .; v_gene: TRBV28; j_gene: TRBJ1-4; d_gene: .; CDR3aa: CASSLRIHARLFF; CDR3nt: TGTGCCAGCAGTTTACGTATCCATGCGAGACTGTTTTTT
abundance: .; v_gene: TRBV6-5; j_gene: TRBJ1-6; d_gene: TRBD1; CDR3aa: CASSRGDSNSPLHF; CDR3nt: TGTGCCAGCAGCCGAGGGGACAGTAATTCACCCCTCCACTTT
abundance: once; v_gene: TRBV4-1; j_gene: TRBJ2-3; d_gene: .; CDR3aa: CASSQPRVAGTQYF; CDR3nt: TGCGCCAGCAGCCAGCCTAGGGTTGCAGGGACGCAGTATTTT
abundance: once; v_gene: TRBV5-4; j_gene: TRBJ2-2; d_gene: TRBD2; CDR3aa: CASSLDRGGPPGELFF; CDR3nt: TGTGCCAGCAGCTTGGATCGGGGGGGGCCGCCCGGGGAGCTGTTTTTT
abundance: .; v_gene: TRBV10-2; j_gene: TRBJ2-2; d_gene: TRBD2; CDR3aa: CASSTGLAANTGELFF; CDR3nt: TGCGCCAGCAGTACCGGACTAGCGGCTAACACCGGGGAGCTGTTTTTT
abundance: .; v_gene: TRBV19; j_gene: TRBJ2-7; d_gene: .; CDR3aa: CASSGRLNEQYF; CDR3nt: TGTGCCAGTAGTGGGCGCCTGAACGAGCAGTACTTC